This TCR beta chain was sequenced during a study of PD-L1 blockade in urothelial cancer. V dropped 4 bases and J dropped 4; count of bases not matched to a gene: 3. The CDR3 runs to 15 residues. Germline V gene data show CDR1 as MNHEY and CDR2 as SVGAGI. Locally advanced or metastatic urothelial carcinoma affected the patients. What went into each PCR as a spike was synthetic TCR analog templates. Profiling relied on immunoSEQ multiplex PCR, and the TCRdb table lists in-frame clones only, not all of them. This table has about 52,000 clones, 70% to 80% appearing once. Sequencing was performed on PBMCs, taken around atezolizumab (anti-PD-L1) treatment. This chain links TRBV6-5 with TRBJ2-1; 11 nucleotides agree with TRBD2. This TCR was sampled from a man in his 70s with urothelial cancer. CDR3 protein: CASSSGLAAYNEQFF. CDR3 coding DNA: TGTGCCAGCAGTTCGGGACTAGCGGCGTACAATGAGCAGTTCTTC.